One and the same sample provided the 28 T cell receptor beta chains below, sequenced in a study of regulatory T cells in long-lasting Graves disease. Specified time point: persistent/refractory GD, antithyroid drugs over 5 years with positive TRAb. From RNA extracted from PBMCs, the TCR library was made. CDR3 regions were amplified by Arm-PCR using iRepertoire HTBI primers to build TCR beta libraries. TCRdb processed the multiplex PCR reads anew with MiXCR; each CDR3 protein has one entry. The sample comprises 400,000 to 500,000 distinct CDR3 sequences, 22% of which are singletons, and under 15% rests with the top ten. The sample in question was peripheral blood mononuclear cells (PBMCs), obtained when the disease was refractory, from a patient treated with antithyroid drugs. Receptors were obtained from a female donor with Graves disease.

The rearrangement uses TRBV20-1 and TRBJ2-1; D not certain. This CDR3 is 12 amino acids long. V gave up 2 bases and J gave up 8 bases, with 10 bases separating them. CDR1 and CDR2 (germline): DFQATT, SNEGSKA (reference sequence). CDR3 region: CSARKKWDEQFF. As DNA, the CDR3 is TGCAGTGCTAGAAAAAAGTGGGATGAGCAGTTCTTC.

This clonotype was detected many times. V is TRBV28 and J is TRBJ1-4, with 7 bases matching TRBD1. V dropped 7 bases and J dropped 7; count of bases not matched to a gene: 6. CDR1 is MDHEN, CDR2 SYDVKM, per germline. This CDR3 has 13 residues. The CDR3 spells CASTPTGTEKLFF. The CDR3 DNA reads as TGTGCCAGCACCCCGACAGGGACTGAAAAACTGTTTTTT.

This clonotype was counted ten times or more. CDR3 sequence (DNA): TGTGCCAGCAGAAGCCAGGGGGCGTACGAGCAGTACTTC. The encoded protein is CASRSQGAYEQYF. J is TRBJ2-7 and V is TRBV28; the match to TRBD1 covers 8 bases. Germline CDR1 is MDHEN and CDR2 is SYDVKM. With 6 bases clipped from V and 4 bases from J, the junction kept 5 bases outside the gene matches. This CDR3 region has 13 residues. Together with reference TRBV28 and TRBJ2-7, the CDR3 gives the full variable domain: DVKVTQSSRYLVKRTGEKVFLECVQDMDHENMFWYRQDPGLGLRLIYFSYDVKMKEKGDIPEGYSVSREKKERFSLILESASTNQTSMYLCASRSQGAYEQYFGPGTRLTVT.

This clonotype was found many times. The V call is TRBV11-2, the J call TRBJ2-7; D gene uncertain. In germline, CDR1 is SGHAT, CDR2 FQNNGV. The V and J ends lost 4 bases and 5 bases respectively, with 9 bases between them. The CDR3 is made up of 12 amino acids. CDR3: CASSSGVHEQYF. The CDR3 DNA follows: TGTGCCAGCAGCTCGGGTGTCCACGAGCAGTACTTC. The variable domain in full, with the rest retrieved from reference TRBV11-2 and TRBJ2-7, is EAGVAQSPRYKIIEKRQSVAFWCNPISGHATLYWYQQILGQGPKLLIQFQNNGVVDDSQLPKDRFSAERLKGVDSTLKIQPAKLEDSAVYLCASSSGVHEQYFGPGTRLTVT.

This clonotype was recorded many times. V and J are TRBV29-1 and TRBJ2-7; TRBD1 matches at 10 bases. The V segment lost 6 bases and the J segment 6 bases; nucleotides outside the gene matches: 8. This CDR3 comprises 13 residues. Germline assignment: CDR1 SQVTM and CDR2 ANQGSEA. CDR3 sequence (DNA): TGCAGCGTCGCCGGGACAGGGGCGCCCGAGCAGTACTTC. It translates to CSVAGTGAPEQYF.

This clonotype was seen many times. The J gene is TRBJ2-4, the V gene TRBV12-3 or TRBV12-4, with D tentatively TRBD2 (5 bases). The CDR3 spans 15 residues. Trimming removed 3 bases at V and 0 bases at J, with 9 bases between. The CDR3 bases are TGTGCCAGCAGTTTCGACGGGGTAGCCAAAAACATTCAGTACTTC. Residues: CASSFDGVAKNIQYF.

This clonotype showed up just a few times. The chain joins TRBV30 to TRBJ1-4, with D maybe TRBD1 (6 bases). V was pared by 1 base and J by 4 bases, with 16 bases between. Germline V gene sequence: CDR1 GTSNPN, CDR2 SVGIG (reference sequence). The CDR3 contains 16 residues. The CDR3 here is CAWSARWGGSNEKLFF. The CDR3 DNA reads TGTGCCTGGAGTGCCAGGTGGGGGGGCAGTAATGAAAAACTGTTTTTT.

In its sample, this clonotype was seen many times. The chain recombines TRBV27 with TRBJ2-5, with D perhaps given as TRBD1 or TRBD2 (6 bases each). This CDR3 has 14 amino acids. The germline V gene encodes CDR1 MNHEY and CDR2 SMNVEV (reference sequence). V was clipped by 4 bases and J by 5 bases, with 14 bases between them. The DNA for the CDR3 is TGTGCCAGCAGTTCTTTAGGGGGAGGCGAGACCCAGTACTTC. Translating gives CASSSLGGGETQYF.

This clonotype was seen ten or more times. The chain combines TRBV28 with TRBJ2-2; D is ambiguous. The CDR3 covers 12 residues. Germline values: CDR1 MDHEN, CDR2 SYDVKM. Trimming removed 6 bases at V and 13 bases at J, with 15 bases between. For the CDR3, the DNA is TGTGCCAGCAGCACAGTCCCCCGAGGGCTGTTTTTT. It codes for CASSTVPRGLFF.

This clonotype was seen just once. The chain couples TRBV2 to TRBJ1-2; 9 bases map to TRBD1. The CDR3 runs 17 residues. The germline CDR1 and CDR2 sequences are SNHLY and FYNNEI. The trim removed 6 bases at V and 3 bases at J, leaving 14 bases unmatched. Here the CDR3 reads CASSAVSPGTGYYGYTF. The CDR3 DNA sequence: TGTGCCAGCAGCGCCGTATCTCCCGGGACAGGGTACTATGGCTACACCTTC.

Of note for this clonotype: A single base is all that separates this from a far larger clone, so a read error is likely. V and J are TRBV2 and TRBJ1-1, with D unclear. The V end was cut by 5 bases, the J end by 7 bases, with 14 bases between. In germline, CDR1 is SNHLY, CDR2 FYNNEI. CDR3 size: 13 residues. The CDR3 region has the DNA TGTGCCAGCAGTTCCCTCCTCCGGGATGAAGCTTTCTTT. Encoded protein: CASSSLLRDEAFF.

This clonotype was detected many times. This chain uses TRBV12-3 or TRBV12-4 with TRBJ2-7; D is undetermined. This CDR3 region has 10 residues. Deletions cut 3 bases from V and 6 bases from J, with 3 bases between. The DNA for the CDR3 is TGTGCCAGCAGTTTGACCGAGCAGTACTTC. It encodes CASSLTEQYF.

This clonotype was seen many times. The chain carries TRBV7-9 and TRBJ2-7; the match to TRBD1 covers 11 bases. CDR1 is SEHNR, CDR2 FQNEAQ, per germline (reference sequence). Trimming at V came to 5 bases and at J to 5 bases, leaving 11 bases not matched to a gene. The CDR3 is 16 residues long. CDR3 protein: CASSGAAGQGVNEQYF. For the CDR3, the DNA is TGTGCCAGCAGCGGCGCCGCGGGACAGGGGGTGAACGAGCAGTACTTC. Filled out from reference TRBV7-9 and TRBJ2-7, the complete variable domain reads DTGVSQNPRHKITKRGQNVTFRCDPISEHNRLYWYRQTLGQGPEFLTYFQNEAQLEKSRLLSDRFSAERPKGSFSTLEIQRTEQGDSAMYLCASSGAAGQGVNEQYFGPGTRLTVT.

This clonotype has at least ten counts. V usage is TRBV10-3 and J usage is TRBJ2-4; D is undetermined. The CDR3 loop spans 15 amino acids. The V and J ends lost 8 bases and 4 bases respectively, with 18 bases between them. Looked up from germline, CDR1 is ENHRY and CDR2 is SYGVKD. CDR3 sequence (DNA): TGTGCCATCTCGTTTGAGGCGGTGGGTAAAAACATTCAGTACTTC. Encoded protein: CAISFEAVGKNIQYF.

This clonotype was seen many times. This chain uses TRBV15 with TRBJ2-1; 8 nucleotides line up with TRBD1. The CDR3 runs to 12 residues. V shed 5 bases and J 8 bases; nucleotides not matched to a gene: 2. Germline lookup yields CDR1 LNHNV and CDR2 YYDKDF (reference sequence). Written as DNA, the CDR3 is TGTGCCACCAGCGTGACAGGGGATGAGCAGTTCTTC. Translating it yields CATSVTGDEQFF.

The chain joins TRBV20-1 to TRBJ1-2; the D is unclear. The germline CDR1 and CDR2 sequences are DFQATT and SNEGSKA (reference sequence). The CDR3 has 14 residues. The CDR3 DNA follows: TGCAGCTCCACCGAAGGCTCCTTACCCCATGGCTACACCTTC. Translation gives CSSTEGSLPHGYTF.

This clonotype came up many times. The chain uses TRBV7-2 and TRBJ2-5; 7 positions match TRBD2. Germline loops: CDR1 SGHTA, CDR2 FQGNSA. The CDR3 is 16 residues long. Trimming at V came to 0 bases and at J to 5 bases, leaving 9 bases not matched to a gene. The CDR3 region is CASSLASGILGETQYF. CDR3 in DNA: TGTGCCAGCAGCTTAGCAAGCGGGATCTTGGGGGAGACCCAGTACTTC.

This clonotype was counted at least ten times. The chain uses TRBV27 and TRBJ1-2, with D maybe TRBD1 (5 bases). There are 12 residues in the CDR3. The V gene lost 5 bases and the J gene lost 6 bases, with 10 bases spanning the gap. Germline V gene data show CDR1 as MNHEY and CDR2 as SMNVEV (reference sequence). The CDR3 coding sequence is TGTGCCAGCAGTCCCGGGACGGATGGCTACACCTTC. Protein sequence: CASSPGTDGYTF.

Note on this clonotype: A far larger clone is just one base off, so this is likely a read error. V gene TRBV2 combines with J gene TRBJ2-4, with 8 bases lining up with TRBD2. Germline assignment: CDR1 SNHLY and CDR2 FYNNEI. This CDR3 region has 15 residues. With V trimmed by 5 bases and J by 9 bases, 12 bases remained unmatched. This chain's CDR3 is CASSFWREAESIQYF. The DNA for the CDR3 is TGTGCCAGCAGTTTCTGGCGGGAGGCGGAGAGCATTCAGTACTTC. The full variable domain, in which reference TRBV2 and TRBJ2-4 provide the parts outside the CDR3, is EPEVTQTPSHQVTQMGQEVILRCVPISNHLYFYWYRQILGQKVEFLVSFYNNEISEKSEIFDDQFSVERPDGSNFTLKIRSTKLEDSAMYFCASSFWREAESIQYFGAGTRLSVL.

This clonotype was recorded a few times. V usage is TRBV3-1 and J usage is TRBJ1-2, with D tentatively TRBD1 (6 bases). The germline CDR1 and CDR2 sequences are LGHDT and YNNKEL (reference sequence). V shed 4 bases and J shed 0 bases, with 12 bases lying between them. This CDR3 is built from 15 residues. The CDR3 spells CASSPRTDSNYGYTF. In DNA, the CDR3 is TGTGCCAGCAGCCCGCGGACAGATTCTAACTATGGCTACACCTTC.

The J gene is TRBJ2-5, the V gene TRBV18; D may be TRBD1 or TRBD2 (5 bases each). The germline gives CDR1 KGHSH, CDR2 LQKENI. V was pared by 6 bases and J by 0 bases, with 14 bases between. The CDR3 contains 15 residues. The CDR3 DNA sequence: TGTGCCAGCTCTGCAAGGGGAGCCTACCAAGAGACCCAGTACTTC. Its protein is CASSARGAYQETQYF.

Many counts were recorded for this clonotype. V usage is TRBV28 and J usage is TRBJ2-7; 10 bases match TRBD1. Germline CDR1 reads MDHEN; CDR2 reads SYDVKM. This CDR3 has 14 amino acids. V was clipped by 5 bases and J by 6 bases; unmatched bases: 7. The CDR3 DNA is TGTGCCAGCAGTATCGGACAGGGGGTGGGCGAGCAGTACTTC. Protein sequence: CASSIGQGVGEQYF. Full variable domain (rest looked up from reference TRBV28 and TRBJ2-7): DVKVTQSSRYLVKRTGEKVFLECVQDMDHENMFWYRQDPGLGLRLIYFSYDVKMKEKGDIPEGYSVSREKKERFSLILESASTNQTSMYLCASSIGQGVGEQYFGPGTRLTVT.

This clonotype has at least ten counts. This chain links TRBV2 with TRBJ2-7; tentative D call: TRBD1 (6 bases). Per the germline V gene, CDR1 is SNHLY and CDR2 is FYNNEI. Trimming shortened V by 0 bases and J by 2 bases, and 14 bases separated the two germline ends. This CDR3 comprises 16 residues. As DNA, the CDR3 is TGTGCCAGCAGTGAAGCGCTTGGGACACCAACCTACGAGCAGTACTTC. Residues: CASSEALGTPTYEQYF.

V gene TRBV20-1 combines with J gene TRBJ2-7, with 10 positions matching TRBD2. Trimming cost V 0 bases and J 2 bases; bases outside gene matches: 4. Germline CDR1 is DFQATT and CDR2 is SNEGSKA (reference sequence). The CDR3 loop spans 15 amino acids. The CDR3 bases are TGCAGTGCTAGAGATAGGCTAGCGGGAGCCTACGAGCAGTACTTC. It translates to CSARDRLAGAYEQYF.

The genes are TRBV19 and TRBJ2-7, with 11 bases matching TRBD2. The length of the CDR3 is 16 residues. J lost 1 base, V lost 5 bases, and 7 bases had no gene match. Germline CDR1 and CDR2: LNHDA and SQIVND (reference sequence). The DNA of the CDR3 is TGTGCCAGTAGTCCAGAGACTAGCGGGATATCCTACGAGCAGTACTTC. This translates into CASSPETSGISYEQYF.

This clonotype showed up many times. The genes are TRBV2 and TRBJ1-5, with a tentative D call TRBD1 (5 bases). The length of the CDR3 is 13 residues. CDR1 and CDR2 (germline): SNHLY, FYNNEI. V was pared by 6 bases and J by 5 bases, with 11 bases between. The CDR3 coding sequence is TGTGCCAGCAGGTTCCGGGGGGATCAGCCCCAGCATTTT. Amino acids: CASRFRGDQPQHF.

Many counts were recorded for this clonotype. V gene TRBV7-2 combines with J gene TRBJ1-2; D might be TRBD1 (6 bases). The CDR3 covers 16 residues. V gave up 5 bases and J gave up 6 bases, with 22 bases separating them. Germline V lookup: CDR1 SGHTA, CDR2 FQGNSA. CDR3 amino acids: CASSKGGYGREHGYTF. As DNA, the CDR3 is TGTGCCAGCAGCAAGGGGGGATATGGGAGGGAACATGGCTACACCTTC.

The gene calls are TRBV5-4 and TRBJ2-7, with 7 bases that match TRBD1. The CDR3 runs to 14 residues. The trim removed 4 bases at V and 3 bases at J, leaving 7 bases unmatched. Germline CDR1 reads SGHNT; CDR2 reads YYREEE (reference sequence). The CDR3, as DNA: TGTGCCAGCAGCCCGAGGGACAGTAACTACGAGCAGTACTTC. This codes for CASSPRDSNYEQYF.